This entry lists 5 T cell receptor beta chains sequenced from one sample in a study of blood T cell repertoires in COVID-19. This table comes from immunoSEQ multiplex PCR, and its TCRdb copy is limited to in-frame clones, with some not included. The profile covers tens of thousands of clones, with roughly 83% appearing a single time and 2.5% taken by the ten largest. The sequenced material came from peripheral blood. These receptors originate from a man at least 80 years old with active or convalescent COVID-19.

This clone was counted a few times. J is TRBJ2-1 and V is TRBV19; TRBD2 aligns across 9 bases. The CDR3 extends over 15 amino acids. Unmatched junction bases numbered 10, after V lost 5 bases and J lost 8 bases. Germline-derived CDR1 and CDR2 are LNHDA and SQIVND (reference sequence). CDR3 residues: CASSLLAGEGYEQFF. Here the CDR3 DNA reads TGTGCCAGTAGTCTGTTAGCGGGAGAGGGCTATGAGCAGTTCTTC.

The V gene is TRBV9, the J gene TRBJ2-1; 11 positions match TRBD2. V dropped 0 bases and J dropped 6; count of bases not matched to a gene: 5. In germline, CDR1 is SGDLS, CDR2 YYNGEE. The CDR3 has 16 amino acids. CDR3 residues: CASSVAGTSGSNEQFF. In nucleotides, the CDR3 is TGTGCCAGCAGCGTAGCCGGGACTAGCGGATCCAATGAGCAGTTCTTC.

The chain recombines TRBV5-1 with TRBJ2-4, with D uncertain. The CDR3 totals 16 residues. Germline loops: CDR1 SGHRS, CDR2 YFSETQ. The ends were cut back, 1 base at V and 9 bases at J, with 20 bases in the middle. CDR3 region: CASSLSGASGLAIQYF. CDR3 sequence (DNA): TGCGCCAGCAGCTTGTCGGGTGCATCCGGGTTGGCCATTCAGTACTTC. The whole variable domain, remainder taken from reference TRBV5-1 and TRBJ2-4, is KAGVTQTPRYLIKTRGQQVTLSCSPISGHRSVSWYQQTPGQGLQFLFEYFSETQRNKGNFPGRFSGRQFSNSRSEMNVSTLELGDSALYLCASSLSGASGLAIQYFGAGTRLSVL.

This clone is a singleton in its sample. The chain is built from TRBV6-1 and TRBJ2-2; D perhaps matches TRBD1 (6 bases). The CDR3 consists of 15 residues. Germline CDR1 is MNHNS and CDR2 is SASEGT. Trimming cost V 3 bases and J 6 bases, with 14 bases left between them. CDR3 nucleotides: TGTGCCAGCAGTGAGACAGGTTTATTGGCCGGGGAGCTGTTTTTT. Translation gives CASSETGLLAGELFF.

The chain links TRBV10-3 to TRBJ2-6; 8 nucleotides align to TRBD1. The ends lost 6 bases at V and 2 bases at J; junction bases unmatched: 3. The CDR3 is 15 residues long. Germline V gives CDR1 ENHRY, CDR2 SYGVKD. CDR3 residues: CAIRAQGAGANVLTF. DNA for the CDR3: TGTGCCATCAGGGCACAGGGGGCTGGGGCCAACGTCCTGACTTTC.